Presented here are 12 T cell receptor beta chains from one specimen sequenced in a study of molecular identifiers for immune sequencing clone quantification. TCRdb re-called the PCR reads through MiXCR, storing one row per CDR3 protein. Of 250,000 to 400,000 distinct CDR3 sequences in the sample, 20% to 25% were seen once. The sequencing sample was made of naive CD8+ T cells from blood, with Jurkat cell RNA spiked in. Noted subset: FACS-sorted CD8+CD4-CCR7+CD45RA+ naive T cells. These receptors originate from a human donor in good health. Some libraries in this study had Jurkat cell RNA spiked in.

There are many counts of this clonotype. The chain couples TRBV6-1 to TRBJ2-3, with TRBD2 matching over 9 bases. Germline CDR1 reads MNHNS; CDR2 reads SASEGT. The CDR3 length is 18 residues. After removal of 9 bases from V and 1 base from J, the junction contained 17 bases not matched to a gene. The CDR3 region is CASTEQEEGLAGTDTQYF. As DNA, the CDR3 is TGTGCCAGTACCGAACAGGAAGAGGGACTAGCTGGCACAGATACGCAGTATTTT.

At least ten counts were recorded for this clonotype. This chain joins TRBV4-1 and TRBJ1-4; no definite D call. CDR1 is MGHRA, CDR2 YSYEKL, per germline. The CDR3 runs 15 residues. V was clipped by 4 bases and J by 6 bases, with 15 bases between them. In nucleotides, the CDR3 is TGCGCCAGCAGCCTTCCCGAGGGCAGCCATGAAAAACTGTTTTTT. Translation gives CASSLPEGSHEKLFF.

The V call is TRBV7-9, the J call TRBJ2-7; 7 positions match TRBD1. CDR1 and CDR2 from the germline V gene are SEHNR and FQNEAQ (reference sequence). J gave up 2 bases and V 4 bases, and 5 bases lay outside the gene matches. This CDR3 comprises 14 residues. CDR3 nucleotides: TGTGCCAGCAGCTCGGACAGGACCCCCTACGAGCAGTACTTC. This sequence encodes CASSSDRTPYEQYF.

With respect to this clonotype: This may be a read error: a much more frequent sequence differs by one nucleotide. The genes are TRBV29-1 and TRBJ2-7; TRBD2 matches at 10 bases. Germline trimming cut 8 bases from V and 3 bases from J; bases unmatched to any gene: 10. Germline CDR1 reads SQVTM; CDR2 reads ANQGSEA. There are 14 residues in the CDR3. The CDR3 bases are TGCAGCACCTCTCCTGCTAGCGGGAGCTACGAGCAGTACTTC. Its protein product is CSTSPASGSYEQYF.

The CDR3 here is CASSQDGGVPEKLFF. The CDR3 coding sequence is TGCGCCAGCAGCCAAGATGGCGGAGTCCCGGAAAAACTGTTTTTT. The V gene is TRBV4-3, the J gene TRBJ1-4, with D unclear. The V and J ends lost 0 bases and 8 bases respectively, with 13 bases between them. Germline CDR1 LGHNA, CDR2 YSLEER. The CDR3 covers 15 residues.

This clonotype was detected ten times or more. This sequence joins TRBV5-1 and TRBJ1-1; TRBD1 is a possible D gene (6 bases). Trimming took 0 bases from V and 5 from J, leaving 20 bases between them. The CDR3 length is 17 residues. Germline V gene lookup returns CDR1 SGHRS and CDR2 YFSETQ. CDR3 in DNA: TGCGCCAGCAGCTTGGCCGAGGGGCAGGGGCATCTTACTGAAGCTTTCTTT. Amino acids: CASSLAEGQGHLTEAFF.

For this clonotype: A read error may explain this, as a much larger clone is one base away. This chain links TRBV7-9 with TRBJ2-3, with TRBD2 matching over 9 bases. V dropped 5 bases and J dropped 4; count of bases not matched to a gene: 7. Germline CDR1 SEHNR, CDR2 FQNEAQ (reference sequence). The CDR3 consists of 15 residues. CDR3 bases: TGTGCCAGCAGCCTTAGCGGGAGCCGCGCAGATACGCAGTATTTT. Its protein product is CASSLSGSRADTQYF.

In this sample, this clonotype turned up many times. The chain links TRBV5-1 to TRBJ1-1, with D possibly matching TRBD1 (6 bases). Germline loops: CDR1 SGHRS, CDR2 YFSETQ. This CDR3 region has 13 residues. The V end was cut by 6 bases, the J end by 2 bases, with 11 bases between. The CDR3: CASTRGVNTEAFF. The DNA of the CDR3 is TGCGCCAGCACCAGGGGCGTTAACACTGAAGCTTTCTTT.

This clonotype has a count of ten or more. CDR3 amino acids: CASSDQKQGPSSYEQYF. The CDR3 coding sequence is TGTGCCAGCAGTGACCAAAAACAGGGCCCTAGCTCCTACGAGCAGTACTTC. The V gene is TRBV25-1, the J gene TRBJ2-7, with a possible D match to TRBD1 (6 bases). The CDR3 runs 17 residues. Trimming removed 3 bases at V and 0 bases at J, with 18 bases between. Germline-derived CDR1 and CDR2 are MGHDK and SYGVNS.

In its sample, this clonotype was seen many times. The J gene is TRBJ1-1, the V gene TRBV7-9, with 7 bases matching TRBD1. The length of the CDR3 is 11 residues. Germline V gene data show CDR1 as SEHNR and CDR2 as FQNEAQ (reference sequence). The J segment lost 10 bases and the V segment lost 3 bases, leaving 2 bases of the junction unmatched. CDR3 protein: CASSFRGGAFF. CDR3 bases: TGTGCCAGCAGCTTCAGGGGGGGAGCTTTCTTT.

Comment on this clonotype: A much larger clone lies a single base off, so this may be a read error. The CDR3 spells CASSHRDYKNVQYF. In DNA form, the CDR3 reads TGTGCCAGCAGCCACCGGGATTACAAAAACGTTCAGTACTTC. The rearrangement links TRBV12-3 or TRBV12-4 to TRBJ2-4; possibly TRBD2 for D (5 bases). This CDR3 has 14 amino acids.

Many counts were recorded for this clonotype. The rearrangement joins TRBV7-3 to TRBJ2-3; TRBD1 aligns across 8 bases. V was pared by 5 bases and J by 0 bases, with 7 bases of the junction left unmatched. Germline loops: CDR1 SGHTA, CDR2 FQGTGA. The CDR3 has 16 amino acids. The CDR3 region has the DNA TGTGCCAGCAGCCCCGGACAGGGTTTTAGCACAGATACGCAGTATTTT. Translated, it gives CASSPGQGFSTDTQYF.